This TCR beta chain came from a study of T cells expressing NK-cell markers. TCRdb reprocessed the 5' RACE reads, keeping one entry per CDR3 protein, no DNA. The sample includes 400,000 to 450,000 distinct CDR3 sequences. Germline lookup yields CDR1 SGDLS and CDR2 YYNGEE. CDR3 length: 13 amino acids. The sample was blood T cells: a sorted CD56 or NKG2C T cell subset, CD4+ or CD8+ T cells, or bulk PBMC T cells (not recorded which). The clonotype originates from a woman between 18 and 70 years old in good health. The rearrangement uses TRBV9 and TRBJ2-1; the D gene TCRdb calls, TRBD2, cannot be checked with no DNA. The CDR3 here is CASSSGGVDEQFF.